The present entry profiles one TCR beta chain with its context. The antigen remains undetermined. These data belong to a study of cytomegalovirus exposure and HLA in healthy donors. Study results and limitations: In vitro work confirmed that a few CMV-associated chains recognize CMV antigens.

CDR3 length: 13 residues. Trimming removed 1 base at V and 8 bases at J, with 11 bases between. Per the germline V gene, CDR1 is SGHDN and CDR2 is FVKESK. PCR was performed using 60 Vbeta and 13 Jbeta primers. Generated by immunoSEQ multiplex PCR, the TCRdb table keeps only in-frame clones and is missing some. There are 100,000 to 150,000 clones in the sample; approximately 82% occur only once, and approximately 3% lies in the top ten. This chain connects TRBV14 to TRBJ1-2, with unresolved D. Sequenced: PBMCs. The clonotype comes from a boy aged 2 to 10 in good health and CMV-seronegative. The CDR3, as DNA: TGTGCCAGCAGCCAAGTGGAGGGCGGGGGCTACACCTTC. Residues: CASSQVEGGGYTF.